Presented here are 12 T cell receptor beta chains from one specimen sequenced in a study of CD8 T cells in ankylosing spondylitis. A single record per CDR3 protein comes from TCRdb applying MiXCR to the 5' RACE reads. The sample records 750,000 to 850,000 distinct CDR3 sequences, roughly 10% being singletons. Overall study results and limits: Blood of patients with ankylosing spondylitis appeared to be characterized by a TCR beta motif of about eight highly homologous variants.

What these receptors recognize is not known. The sequencing input was blood, either unsorted or a sorted T cell fraction (not recorded which). The source is a male donor with ankylosing spondylitis.

V usage is TRBV6-2 or TRBV6-3 and J usage is TRBJ2-5; TRBD1 might be the D (6 bases). The CDR3 contains 15 residues. V lost 5 bases, J lost 2 bases, and 15 bases lay in between. Germline V CDR1 and CDR2: MNHEY, SVGEGT. The CDR3 coding sequence is TGTGCCAGCAGTCCTCCGGGGACAACTCAAGAGACCCAGTACTTC. Its translation: CASSPPGTTQETQYF.

In this sample, this clonotype turned up many times. The chain has TRBV7-2 and TRBJ2-7; 9 bases agree with TRBD1. The V and J ends lost 5 bases and 3 bases, in that order; junction bases with no gene match: 8. The CDR3 runs 15 residues. Germline CDR1 SGHTA, CDR2 FQGNSA. This CDR3 is CASSRAGTGIYEQYF. In DNA, the CDR3 is TGTGCCAGCAGCCGAGCCGGGACAGGGATCTACGAGCAGTACTTC.

There are a few counts of this clonotype. This chain links TRBV20-1 with TRBJ1-1; no clear D. The CDR3 runs to 12 residues. Per germline, CDR1 DFQATT and CDR2 SNEGSKA (reference sequence). V lost 0 bases and J 0 bases, leaving 2 bases between the germline ends. CDR3 region: CSAREVNTEAFF. For the CDR3, the DNA is TGCAGTGCTAGAGAGGTGAACACTGAAGCTTTCTTT.

Many counts were recorded for this clonotype. This chain joins TRBV18 and TRBJ2-1, with 12 positions matching TRBD2. The V gene's germline CDR1 is KGHSH and CDR2 LQKENI. After removal of 3 bases from V and 9 bases from J, the junction contained 6 bases not matched to a gene. The CDR3 is made up of 15 amino acids. CDR3 sequence reads: CASSPRLAGEGEQFF. CDR3 DNA: TGTGCCAGCTCACCCCGACTAGCGGGAGAGGGTGAGCAGTTCTTC.

The chain is built from TRBV6-4 and TRBJ1-1, with D uncertain. Deletions cut 0 bases from V and 9 bases from J, with 8 bases between. From germline, CDR1 is MRHNA and CDR2 SNTAGT. The CDR3 sequence is 12 residues long. The CDR3 region has the DNA TGTGCCAGCAGTGACTCGGGGAAACAAGCTTTCTTT. Amino acids: CASSDSGKQAFF.

This rearrangement joins TRBV20-1 to TRBJ1-1; a weak D match, TRBD1 (5 bases). V was clipped by 0 bases and J by 7 bases, with 9 bases between them. The CDR3 has 12 amino acids. Germline lookup yields CDR1 DFQATT and CDR2 SNEGSKA (reference sequence). The CDR3 coding sequence is TGCAGTGCTAGAGAGGCAGGGTTTGAAGCTTTCTTT. It translates to CSAREAGFEAFF.

This clonotype was observed at least ten times. This sequence joins TRBV7-2 and TRBJ1-3; D is ambiguous. CDR3 length: 14 residues. Germline V gene sequence: CDR1 SGHTA, CDR2 FQGNSA. Trimming removed 0 bases from V and 4 bases from J, with 7 bases in between. The CDR3 DNA follows: TGTGCCAGCAGCTTAGCGAGGGAGGGAAACACCATATATTTT. This sequence encodes CASSLAREGNTIYF.

The V call is TRBV19, the J call TRBJ1-2; no clear D. The V and J ends lost 7 bases and 8 bases respectively, with 8 bases between them. This CDR3 comprises 10 residues. Germline-derived CDR1 and CDR2 are LNHDA and SQIVND (reference sequence). In nucleotides, the CDR3 is TGTGCCAGTAAACAAAACGGCTACACCTTC. Its translation is CASKQNGYTF.

The chain combines TRBV6-5 with TRBJ2-1; perhaps TRBD2 as D (6 bases). Germline V gene data show CDR1 as MNHEY and CDR2 as SVGAGI. V lost 2 bases and J lost 4, with 12 bases in between. The CDR3 is 15 residues long. The CDR3 protein is CASSYAGRTYNEQFF. CDR3 sequence (DNA): TGTGCCAGCAGTTACGCGGGACGCACGTACAATGAGCAGTTCTTC.

This clonotype was picked up a small number of times. The V call is TRBV20-1, the J call TRBJ2-3; no reliable D call. Trimming left V 5 bases short and J 0 bases short, with 9 bases between. The CDR3 length is 13 residues. Germline V gene lookup returns CDR1 DFQATT and CDR2 SNEGSKA (reference sequence). The CDR3 is CSAYSFSTDTQYF. The DNA for the CDR3 is TGCAGTGCTTACTCCTTTAGCACAGATACGCAGTATTTT.

This clonotype occurred a few times. CDR3: CASSQQLAGGRTDTQYF. The CDR3 nucleotides are TGCGCCAGCAGCCAACAGCTAGCGGGGGGTCGCACAGATACGCAGTATTTT. This chain joins TRBV4-1 and TRBJ2-3; 11 bases line up with TRBD2. Germline assignment: CDR1 MGHRA and CDR2 YSYEKL. V lost 2 bases and J lost 1; bases outside the gene matches: 5. CDR3 length equals 17 residues.

V is TRBV10-3 and J is TRBJ2-6; 14 nucleotides agree with TRBD2. The V gene's germline CDR1 is ENHRY and CDR2 SYGVKD. This CDR3 contains 19 residues. V shed 6 bases and J 1 base; nucleotides not matched to a gene: 8. The CDR3 reads CAISPGTSGRRSGANVLTF. In DNA, the CDR3 is TGTGCCATCAGCCCCGGGACTAGCGGGAGAAGGTCTGGGGCCAACGTCCTGACTTTC.